These T cell receptor beta chains were read from a single sample in a study of blood T cell repertoires in COVID-19. Some clones are missing from TCRdb's copy, which holds only in-frame ones; the method was immunoSEQ multiplex PCR. Here the sample spans 70,000 to 85,000 clones, around 81% being singletons. The sample consisted of peripheral blood. Receptors originate from a human donor in a cohort sampled during active COVID-19. The CDR3 runs from the conserved cysteine through the conserved F or W. The D gene is left open where the match is weak. Not every row has a clone size; where given, it reads once, few, many or a size class.

J gene	clone size	D gene	V gene	CDR3 protein	CDR3 DNA
TRBJ1-1	NA	TRBD1	TRBV19	CASSADRGTEAFF	TGTGCCAGTAGTGCGGACAGGGGCACTGAAGCTTTCTTT
TRBJ1-6	NA	NA	TRBV5-4	CAYRREVNDSPLHF	TGTGCCTACCGGAGGGAGGTAAACGATTCACCCCTCCACTTT
TRBJ2-6	NA	NA	TRBV7-8	CASSPPLAPSGANVLTF	TGTGCCAGCAGCCCTCCCCTGGCCCCCTCTGGGGCCAACGTCCTGACTTTC
TRBJ2-2	few	NA	TRBV2	CASSGNSLNTGELFF	TGTGCCAGCAGTGGTAACAGCCTCAACACCGGGGAGCTGTTTTTT
TRBJ1-1	NA	NA	TRBV9	CASSVKIDTEAFF	TGTGCCAGCAGCGTAAAAATAGACACTGAAGCTTTCTTT
TRBJ1-4	NA	NA	TRBV15	CATSRDSGEKLFF	TGTGCCACCAGCAGGGACAGTGGCGAAAAACTGTTTTTT
TRBJ2-2	few	NA	TRBV11-3	CASSRDTLNTGELFF	TGTGCCAGCAGCCGGGACACTTTGAACACCGGGGAGCTGTTTTTT
TRBJ2-1	NA	NA	TRBV7-9	CASSLAAAGTRKVNEQFF	TGTGCCAGCAGCTTAGCAGCAGCAGGAACTAGGAAGGTGAATGAGCAGTTCTTC
TRBJ2-7	NA	NA	TRBV11-2	CASSPAQGRVQYF	TGTGCCAGCAGCCCGGCCCAGGGGAGGGTGCAGTACTTC
TRBJ2-5	NA	NA	TRBV28	CASSWASFKETQYF	TGTGCCAGCAGTTGGGCGTCGTTCAAAGAGACCCAGTACTTC
TRBJ1-2	NA	TRBD1	TRBV5-1	CASSTLPRGLYGYTF	TGCGCCAGCAGCACCCTGCCTAGGGGGCTTTATGGCTACACCTTC
TRBJ2-7	NA	NA	TRBV9	CASSPSGESSYEQYF	TGTGCCAGCAGCCCATCCGGGGAGAGCTCCTACGAGCAGTACTTC
TRBJ1-2	NA	NA	TRBV5-1	CASSRDSAGLDGYTF	TGCGCCAGCAGCCGCGACAGTGCTGGTCTCGATGGCTACACCTTC
TRBJ2-5	few	TRBD2	TRBV14	CASSQGGRFEGTSVRKETQYF	TGTGCCAGCAGCCAAGGGGGTCGATTTGAGGGGACTAGCGTCCGGAAAGAGACCCAGTACTTC
TRBJ2-5	NA	TRBD1	TRBV28	CASSFGRGPRQETQYF	TGTGCCAGCAGTTTTGGTAGGGGGCCGAGGCAAGAGACCCAGTACTTC
TRBJ2-5	NA	NA	TRBV7-3	CASSLGSQETQYF	TGTGCCAGCAGCTTAGGCAGCCAAGAGACCCAGTACTTC
TRBJ1-1	NA	TRBD1	TRBV19	CASSQGAGTEAFF	TGTGCCAGTAGTCAGGGGGCGGGCACTGAAGCTTTCTTT
TRBJ1-4	NA	NA	TRBV7-3	CASSPSPGYKEKLFF	TGTGCCAGCAGCCCCAGTCCAGGGTATAAGGAAAAACTGTTTTTT
TRBJ2-3	NA	NA	TRBV28	CASPKLGMRQDLGTDTQYF	TGTGCCAGCCCGAAACTTGGTATGCGACAGGACCTCGGCACAGATACGCAGTATTTT
TRBJ2-7	NA	NA	TRBV11-2	CASSLGIFLQESEQYF	TGTGCCAGCAGCTTAGGGATTTTTTTACAGGAGAGTGAGCAGTACTTC